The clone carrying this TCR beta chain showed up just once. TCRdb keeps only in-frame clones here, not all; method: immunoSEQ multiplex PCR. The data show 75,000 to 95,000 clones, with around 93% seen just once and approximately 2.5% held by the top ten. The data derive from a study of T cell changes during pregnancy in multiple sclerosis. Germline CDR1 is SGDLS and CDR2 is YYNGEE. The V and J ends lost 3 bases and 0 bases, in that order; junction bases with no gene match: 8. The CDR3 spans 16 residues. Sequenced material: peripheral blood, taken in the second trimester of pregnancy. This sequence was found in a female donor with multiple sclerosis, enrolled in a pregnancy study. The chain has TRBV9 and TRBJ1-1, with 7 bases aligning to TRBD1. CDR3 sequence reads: CASSGNPDRMNTEAFF. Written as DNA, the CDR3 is TGTGCCAGCAGCGGAAACCCGGACAGGATGAACACTGAAGCTTTCTTT.